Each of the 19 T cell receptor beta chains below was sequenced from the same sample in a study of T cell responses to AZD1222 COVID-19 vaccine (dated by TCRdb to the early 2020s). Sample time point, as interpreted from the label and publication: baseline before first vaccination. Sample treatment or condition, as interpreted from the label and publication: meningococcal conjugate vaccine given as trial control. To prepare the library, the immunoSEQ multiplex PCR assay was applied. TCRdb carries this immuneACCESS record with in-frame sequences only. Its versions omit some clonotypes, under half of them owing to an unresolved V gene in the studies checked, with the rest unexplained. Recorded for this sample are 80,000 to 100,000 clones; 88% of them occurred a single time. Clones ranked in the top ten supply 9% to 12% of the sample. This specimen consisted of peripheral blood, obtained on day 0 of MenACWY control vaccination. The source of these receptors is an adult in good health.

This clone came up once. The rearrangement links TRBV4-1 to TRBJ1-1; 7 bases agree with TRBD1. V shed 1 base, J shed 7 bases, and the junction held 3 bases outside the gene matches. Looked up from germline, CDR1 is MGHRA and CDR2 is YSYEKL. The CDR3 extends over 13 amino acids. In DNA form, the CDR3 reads TGCGCCAGCAGCCAAGCCAGGGGGGATGAAGCTTTCTTT. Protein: CASSQARGDEAFF.

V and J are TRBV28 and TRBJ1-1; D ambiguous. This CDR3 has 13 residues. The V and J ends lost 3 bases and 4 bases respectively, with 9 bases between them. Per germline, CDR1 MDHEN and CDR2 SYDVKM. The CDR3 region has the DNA TGTGCCAGCAGTTTCCCCAGTTTCACTGAAGCTTTCTTT. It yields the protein CASSFPSFTEAFF.

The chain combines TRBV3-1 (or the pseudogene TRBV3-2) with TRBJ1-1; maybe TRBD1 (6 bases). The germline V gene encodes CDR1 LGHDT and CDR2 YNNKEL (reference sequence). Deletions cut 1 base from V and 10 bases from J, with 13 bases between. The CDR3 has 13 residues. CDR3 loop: CASSQGGGWRAFF. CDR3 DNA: TGTGCCAGCAGCCAAGGGGGGGGCTGGAGAGCTTTCTTT.

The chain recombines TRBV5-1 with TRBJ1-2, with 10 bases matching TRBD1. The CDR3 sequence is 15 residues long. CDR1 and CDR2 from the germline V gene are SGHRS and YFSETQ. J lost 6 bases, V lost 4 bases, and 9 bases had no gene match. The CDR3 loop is CASSPGTGELHGYTF. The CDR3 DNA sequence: TGCGCCAGCAGCCCTGGGACAGGGGAACTACATGGCTACACCTTC.

The CDR3 region has the DNA TGTGCCAGCAGCCCCAGGACGGGGCACTATGGCTACACCTTC. It encodes CASSPRTGHYGYTF. This rearrangement joins TRBV7-2 to TRBJ1-2, with a possible D match to TRBD1 (5 bases). The CDR3 has 14 residues. Germline V gene lookup returns CDR1 SGHTA and CDR2 FQGNSA. V dropped 5 bases and J dropped 3 bases, with 13 bases sitting between them.

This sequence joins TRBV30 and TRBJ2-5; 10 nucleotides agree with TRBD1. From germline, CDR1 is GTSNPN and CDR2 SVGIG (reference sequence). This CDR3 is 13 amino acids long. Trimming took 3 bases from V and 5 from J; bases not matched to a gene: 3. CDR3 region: CAWSRGQGETQYF. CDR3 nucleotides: TGTGCCTGGAGCAGGGGACAGGGGGAGACCCAGTACTTC. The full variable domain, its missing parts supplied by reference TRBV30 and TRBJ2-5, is SQTIHQWPATLVQPVGSPLSLECTVEGTSNPNLYWYRQAAGRGLQLLFYSVGIGQISSEVPQNLSASRPQDRQFILSSKKLLLSDSGFYLCAWSRGQGETQYFGPGTRLLVL.

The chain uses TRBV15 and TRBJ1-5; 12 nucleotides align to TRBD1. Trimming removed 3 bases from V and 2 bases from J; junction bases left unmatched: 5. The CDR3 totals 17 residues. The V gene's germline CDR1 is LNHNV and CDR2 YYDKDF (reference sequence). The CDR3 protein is CATSRGTGGAGNQPQHF. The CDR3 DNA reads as TGTGCCACCAGCAGGGGGACAGGGGGCGCTGGCAATCAGCCCCAGCATTTT.

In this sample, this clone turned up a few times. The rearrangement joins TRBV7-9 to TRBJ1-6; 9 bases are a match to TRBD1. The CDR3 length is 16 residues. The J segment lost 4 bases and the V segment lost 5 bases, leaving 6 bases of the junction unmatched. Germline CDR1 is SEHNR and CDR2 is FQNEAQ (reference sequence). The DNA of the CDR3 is TGTGCCAGCAGCACCCCGACAGGGGGATATAATTCACCCCTCCACTTT. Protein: CASSTPTGGYNSPLHF.

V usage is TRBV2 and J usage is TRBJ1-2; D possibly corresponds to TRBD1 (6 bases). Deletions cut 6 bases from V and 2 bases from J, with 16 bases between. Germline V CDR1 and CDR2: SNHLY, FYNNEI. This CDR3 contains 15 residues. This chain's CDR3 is CASSALMTGNYGYTF. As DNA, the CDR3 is TGTGCCAGCAGCGCCCTGATGACAGGAAACTATGGCTACACCTTC.

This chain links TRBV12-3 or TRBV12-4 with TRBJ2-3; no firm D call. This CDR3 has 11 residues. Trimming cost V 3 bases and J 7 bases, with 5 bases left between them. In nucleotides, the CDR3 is TGTGCCAGCAGTTTGCAATATACGCAGTATTTT. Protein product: CASSLQYTQYF.

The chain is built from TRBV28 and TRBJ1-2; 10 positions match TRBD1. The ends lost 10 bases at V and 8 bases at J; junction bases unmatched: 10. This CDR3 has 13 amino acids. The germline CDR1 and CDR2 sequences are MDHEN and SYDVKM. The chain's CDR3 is CATGDRGAEGYTF. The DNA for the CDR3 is TGTGCCACCGGGGACAGGGGTGCAGAGGGCTACACCTTC.

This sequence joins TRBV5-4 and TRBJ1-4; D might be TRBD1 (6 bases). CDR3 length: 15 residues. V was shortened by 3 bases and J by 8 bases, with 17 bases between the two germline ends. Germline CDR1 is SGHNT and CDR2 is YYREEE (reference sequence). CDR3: CASSSSLTRGEKLFF. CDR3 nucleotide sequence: TGTGCCAGCAGCTCAAGTTTAACCAGGGGAGAAAAACTGTTTTTT.

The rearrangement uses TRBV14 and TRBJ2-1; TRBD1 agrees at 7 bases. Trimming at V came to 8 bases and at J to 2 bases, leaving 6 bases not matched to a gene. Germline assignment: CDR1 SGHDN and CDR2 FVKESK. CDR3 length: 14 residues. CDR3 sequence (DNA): TGTGCCAGCGGCAGACAGGGACCCTACAATGAGCAGTTCTTC. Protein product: CASGRQGPYNEQFF.

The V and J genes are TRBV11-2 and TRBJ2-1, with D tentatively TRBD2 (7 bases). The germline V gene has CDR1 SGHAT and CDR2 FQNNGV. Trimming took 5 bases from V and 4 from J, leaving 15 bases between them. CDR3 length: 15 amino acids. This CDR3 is CASSTLGGAYNEQFF. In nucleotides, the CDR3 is TGTGCCAGCAGCACGTTGGGGGGGGCATACAATGAGCAGTTCTTC.

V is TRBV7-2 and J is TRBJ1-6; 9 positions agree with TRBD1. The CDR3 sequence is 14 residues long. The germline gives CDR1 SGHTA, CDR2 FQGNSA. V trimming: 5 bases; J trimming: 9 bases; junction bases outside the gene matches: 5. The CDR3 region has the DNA TGTGCCAGCAGCATTACAGGGGGCAGTTCACCCCTCCACTTT. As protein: CASSITGGSSPLHF.

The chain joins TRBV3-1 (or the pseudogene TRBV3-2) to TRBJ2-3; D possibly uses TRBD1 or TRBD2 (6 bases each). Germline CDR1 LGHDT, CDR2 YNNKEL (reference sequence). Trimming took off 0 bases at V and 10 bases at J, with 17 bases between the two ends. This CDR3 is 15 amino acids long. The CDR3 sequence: CASSQDGGRQNAQYF. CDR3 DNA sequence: TGTGCCAGCAGCCAAGATGGGGGGCGGCAGAACGCGCAGTATTTT.

Here the CDR3 reads CASTPCEHRGRGYSNQPQHF. DNA for the CDR3: TGCGCCAGCACTCCTTGCGAGCACAGGGGGCGCGGGTATAGCAATCAGCCCCAGCATTTT. The V call is TRBV23-1, the J call TRBJ1-5, with 9 bases lining up with TRBD1. Being an ORF, TRBV23-1 has a function that is uncertain. Germline trimming cut 7 bases from V and 0 bases from J; bases unmatched to any gene: 19. This CDR3 spans 20 amino acids.

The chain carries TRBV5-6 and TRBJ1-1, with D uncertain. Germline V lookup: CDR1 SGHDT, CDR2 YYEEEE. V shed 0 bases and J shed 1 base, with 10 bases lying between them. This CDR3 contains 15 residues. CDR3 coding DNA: TGTGCCAGCAGCTTGGGAGCCCCACAGAACACTGAAGCTTTCTTT. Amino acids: CASSLGAPQNTEAFF.

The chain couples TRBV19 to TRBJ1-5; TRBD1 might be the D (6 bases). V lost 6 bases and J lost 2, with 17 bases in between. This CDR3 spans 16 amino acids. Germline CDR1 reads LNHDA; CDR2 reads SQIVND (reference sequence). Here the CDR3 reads CASREGQKGGNQPQHF. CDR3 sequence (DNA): TGTGCCAGTAGAGAAGGACAGAAGGGCGGCAATCAGCCCCAGCATTTT.